The 9 T cell receptor beta chains given below trace back to one sample, sequenced in a study of blood T cell repertoires in COVID-19. This table comes from immunoSEQ multiplex PCR, and its TCRdb copy is limited to in-frame clones, with some not included. The sample yields a few hundred thousand clones, 85% seen once. The sample was peripheral blood. These receptors came from a woman aged 18-35 years with acute or convalescent COVID-19.

The chain uses TRBV7-3 and TRBJ2-1; D uncertain. The CDR3 consists of 13 residues. Trimming took 2 bases from V and 3 from J, leaving 5 bases between them. Germline V gene sequence: CDR1 SGHTA, CDR2 FQGTGA. The CDR3 DNA reads as TGTGCCAGCAGCTTAGACAACTACAATGAGCAGTTCTTC. Its protein is CASSLDNYNEQFF.

This chain links TRBV6-5 with TRBJ1-6, with D possibly being TRBD1 (5 bases). The CDR3 is 15 residues long. Per germline, CDR1 MNHEY and CDR2 SVGAGI. Trimming left V 8 bases short and J 9 bases short, with 20 bases between. The CDR3 here is CASGVEGFGASPLHF. The CDR3 DNA sequence: TGTGCCAGCGGCGTGGAGGGGTTTGGAGCTTCACCCCTCCACTTT.

This chain links TRBV21-1 with TRBJ1-5; the table's D call, TRBD1, was not checked against the DNA. TRBV21-1 has pseudogene status. The CDR3 is made up of 17 amino acids. The CDR3 coding sequence is TGTGCCAGCTTAGGACAGAAGAAGGAGTTGGGGAATCAGCCCCAGCATTTT. It specifies CASLGQKKELGNQPQHF.

The rearrangement links TRBV7-7 to TRBJ1-3; 7 nucleotides line up with TRBD1. This CDR3 has 14 amino acids. Germline loops: CDR1 SSHAT, CDR2 FNYEAQ (reference sequence). V trimming: 5 bases; J trimming: 2 bases; junction bases outside the gene matches: 3. The CDR3 nucleotides read TGTGCCAGCAGCACCGGGACAGCTGGAAACACCATATATTTT. This codes for CASSTGTAGNTIYF.

Only one count was recorded for this clone. CDR3 region: CASSIRDSDLGGYTF. The CDR3 DNA follows: TGTGCCAGCAGCATACGGGACAGCGACCTAGGGGGCTACACCTTC. The chain uses TRBV9 and TRBJ1-2; 7 nucleotides align to TRBD1. The V gene's germline CDR1 is SGDLS and CDR2 YYNGEE. The V gene end was trimmed by 4 bases and the J gene end by 8 bases; junction bases not matched to a gene: 14. The CDR3 loop spans 15 amino acids.

The V call is TRBV19, the J call TRBJ2-1, with 7 bases matching TRBD2. V lost 3 bases, J lost 7 bases, and 9 bases stayed unmatched. This CDR3 spans 15 amino acids. The germline CDR1 and CDR2 sequences are LNHDA and SQIVND (reference sequence). CDR3 amino acids: CASSIVGTNYNEQFF. CDR3 in DNA: TGTGCCAGTAGTATTGTCGGGACTAATTATAATGAGCAGTTCTTC.

The V gene is TRBV27, the J gene TRBJ2-1, with 12 bases lining up with TRBD1. CDR3 size: 15 residues. Germline CDR1 MNHEY, CDR2 SMNVEV (reference sequence). Trimming at V came to 5 bases and at J to 9 bases, leaving 8 bases not matched to a gene. The CDR3 nucleotides read TGTGCCAGCAGTCCAAGGGACAGGGGGCAGGGTGAGCAGTTCTTC. Its protein product is CASSPRDRGQGEQFF.

The sample holds one count of this clone. The chain employs TRBV5-1 and TRBJ2-3, with TRBD2 as a possible D gene (6 bases). The germline V gene has CDR1 SGHRS and CDR2 YFSETQ. CDR3 length: 14 residues. V lost 7 bases and J 1 base, leaving 13 bases between the germline ends. The CDR3 coding sequence is TGCGCCAGCGGCGGGGAACCTGGCACAGATACGCAGTATTTT. This codes for CASGGEPGTDTQYF. The variable domain in full, with the rest retrieved from reference TRBV5-1 and TRBJ2-3, is KAGVTQTPRYLIKTRGQQVTLSCSPISGHRSVSWYQQTPGQGLQFLFEYFSETQRNKGNFPGRFSGRQFSNSRSEMNVSTLELGDSALYLCASGGEPGTDTQYFGPGTRLTVL.

CDR3 DNA: TGTGCCAGCTCACTAGGGGGACAGAGCTCCTACGAGCAGTACTTC. It specifies CASSLGGQSSYEQYF. The V gene is TRBV18, the J gene TRBJ2-7, with TRBD1 matching 7 bases. This CDR3 spans 15 amino acids. CDR1 and CDR2 (germline): KGHSH, LQKENI. V trimming: 4 bases; J trimming: 0 bases; junction bases outside the gene matches: 6.